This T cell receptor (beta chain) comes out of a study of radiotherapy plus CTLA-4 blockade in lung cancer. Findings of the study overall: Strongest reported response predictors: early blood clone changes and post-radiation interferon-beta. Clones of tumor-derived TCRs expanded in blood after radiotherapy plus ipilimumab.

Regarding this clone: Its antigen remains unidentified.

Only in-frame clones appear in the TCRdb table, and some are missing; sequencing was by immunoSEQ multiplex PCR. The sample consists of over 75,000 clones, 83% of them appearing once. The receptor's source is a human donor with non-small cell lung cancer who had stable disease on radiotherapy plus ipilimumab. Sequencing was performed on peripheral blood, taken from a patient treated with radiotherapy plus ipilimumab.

The CDR3 is CANLSGGLYNEQFF. The CDR3 region has the DNA TGTGCCAATCTTAGCGGGGGGCTCTACAATGAGCAGTTCTTC. The chain carries TRBV11-3 and TRBJ2-1; 10 positions agree with TRBD2. Germline CDR1 is SGHNT and CDR2 is YENEEA. The V gene end was trimmed by 10 bases and the J gene end by 3 bases; junction bases not matched to a gene: 6. CDR3 length: 14 amino acids.